The 9 T cell receptor beta chains below all came from one sample that was sequenced in a study of CD8 T cells in ankylosing spondylitis. TCRdb called the 5' RACE reads again in MiXCR, with one record for every CDR3 protein. The profile covers 150,000 or so distinct CDR3 sequences, with roughly 11% appearing a single time and 25% to 35% taken by the ten largest. The sequenced material came from blood, either unsorted or a sorted T cell fraction (not recorded which). These receptors all stem from a male donor with ankylosing spondylitis or in good health (not recorded which).

The V call is TRBV12-3 or TRBV12-4, the J call TRBJ2-1; 9 bases are a match to TRBD1. The CDR3 spans 16 residues. The V gene end was trimmed by 5 bases and the J gene end by 7 bases; junction bases not matched to a gene: 12. Here the CDR3 DNA reads TGTGCCAGCAGTCCTGCGAGGGGACAGGGAGGAAATGAGCAGTTCTTC. Protein: CASSPARGQGGNEQFF.

V usage is TRBV19 and J usage is TRBJ1-1; perhaps TRBD1 as D (6 bases). V lost 6 bases and J 0 bases, leaving 11 bases between the germline ends. The CDR3 extends over 14 amino acids. Germline CDR1 and CDR2: LNHDA and SQIVND (reference sequence). The CDR3 sequence is CASSHQGLNTEAFF. In DNA, the CDR3 is TGTGCCAGTAGCCATCAGGGGTTGAACACTGAAGCTTTCTTT.

The chain employs TRBV20-1 and TRBJ1-2; 8 nucleotides agree with TRBD1. The CDR3 length is 14 residues. Germline assignment: CDR1 DFQATT and CDR2 SNEGSKA (reference sequence). The V segment lost 5 bases and the J segment 3 bases; nucleotides outside the gene matches: 8. DNA for the CDR3: TGCAGTGCTCCAACAGACAGGGGTGACTATGGCTACACCTTC. Translation: CSAPTDRGDYGYTF.

This clonotype showed up many times. The rearrangement uses TRBV20-1 and TRBJ2-5; unclear D gene. V gave up 3 bases and J gave up 3 bases, with 14 bases separating them. The CDR3 loop spans 14 amino acids. In germline, CDR1 is DFQATT, CDR2 SNEGSKA (reference sequence). As DNA, the CDR3 is TGCAGTGCTAGCCGTGACGGCAGGAAAGAGACCCAGTACTTC. It codes for CSASRDGRKETQYF.

The chain joins TRBV5-1 to TRBJ2-7; a weak D match, TRBD2 (6 bases). From germline, CDR1 is SGHRS and CDR2 YFSETQ. The CDR3 consists of 14 residues. V lost 1 base and J 4 bases, leaving 12 bases between the germline ends. DNA of the CDR3: TGCGCCAGCAGCTTGTTGGACGGAGGGTACGAGCAGTACTTC. It yields the protein CASSLLDGGYEQYF.

This clonotype has ten or more counts. The rearrangement joins TRBV5-1 to TRBJ2-2; 8 bases match TRBD1. The CDR3 totals 16 residues. J was trimmed by 0 bases and V by 4 bases; bases with no gene match: 5. Germline lookup yields CDR1 SGHRS and CDR2 YFSETQ. The CDR3 coding sequence is TGCGCCAGCAGCCCAGGGGGCGGGACGAACACCGGGGAGCTGTTTTTT. Its protein product is CASSPGGGTNTGELFF.

This clonotype has at least ten counts. The chain joins TRBV3-1 to TRBJ2-3; no definite D call. CDR1 and CDR2 (germline): LGHDT, YNNKEL (reference sequence). Trimming left V 4 bases short and J 5 bases short, with 10 bases between. The CDR3 has 13 amino acids. CDR3 coding DNA: TGTGCCAGCAGCCCCGACTGGAAAGATACGCAGTATTTT. Translating it yields CASSPDWKDTQYF.

This clonotype has a count of ten or more. The CDR3 reads CASSQDRDPNTEAFF. CDR3 nucleotides: TGTGCCAGCAGCCAAGATCGGGACCCGAACACTGAAGCTTTCTTT. J is TRBJ1-1 and V is TRBV14; D may be TRBD1 (5 bases). The CDR3 totals 15 residues. The V gene's germline CDR1 is SGHDN and CDR2 FVKESK. Trimming took off 0 bases at V and 1 base at J, with 9 bases between the two ends.

On this clonotype: This sequence may be a read error, since a much larger clone differs from it by one base. V usage is TRBV12-3 or TRBV12-4 and J usage is TRBJ1-1, with no clear D. V lost 7 bases, J lost 11 bases, and 20 bases lay in between. This CDR3 has 13 amino acids. The CDR3 sequence: CASTQLTNVEAFF. The CDR3 DNA follows: TGTGCCAGCACCCAGTTGACGAACGTGGAGGCTTTCTTT.